These T cell receptor beta chains were read from a single sample in a study of control samples from healthy donors and cancer patients. Clones were sequenced by immunoSEQ multiplex PCR, and TCRdb holds only the in-frame ones, with some missing. The table lists some 45,000 clones, less than 90% of them singletons, with 40% to 50% in the top ten. The sample was blood. Source of these receptors: a man aged 55 to 70 in good health. Both conserved end residues are part of each CDR3. Each record gives: D gene, clone size, J gene, V gene, CDR3 protein, CDR3 DNA. The D gene is left open where the match is weak. Clone size appears in some rows only: once, few, many, or a class for an expanded clone.

-,-,TRBJ1-2,TRBV19,CASSMRTINYGYTF,TGTGCCAGTAGTATGAGGACAATTAACTATGGCTACACCTTC
-,-,TRBJ1-1,TRBV5-1,CASSDQKQVNTEAFF,TGCGCCAGCAGCGATCAAAAACAGGTAAACACTGAAGCTTTCTTT
-,-,TRBJ1-4,TRBV25-1,CASSAGTLPISNEKLFF,TGTGCCAGCAGTGCAGGGACATTACCTATCTCTAATGAAAAACTGTTTTTT
-,-,TRBJ1-1,TRBV5-6,CASSLASLTEAFF,TGTGCCAGCAGCTTGGCGAGTTTGACTGAAGCTTTCTTT
-,-,TRBJ2-1,TRBV5-4,CASSFTDEQFF,TGTGCCAGCAGCTTTACTGATGAGCAGTTCTTC
-,-,TRBJ1-1,TRBV7-9,CASSLTTNTEAFF,TGTGCCAGCAGCTTAACGACCAACACTGAAGCTTTCTTT
-,-,TRBJ2-3,TRBV7-2,CASSLWAGAPTDTQYF,TGTGCCAGCAGCTTATGGGCAGGGGCTCCCACAGATACGCAGTATTTT
-,once,TRBJ1-2,TRBV4-2,CASSRIGGGDGYTF,TGTGCCAGCAGCCGAATCGGGGGGGGCGATGGCTACACCTTC
-,-,TRBJ2-2,TRBV19,CASSILGTGELFF,TGTGCCAGTAGTATACTCGGCACCGGGGAGCTGTTTTTT
TRBD2,few,TRBJ2-1,TRBV30,CAWNQRGGPNEQFF,TGTGCCTGGAACCAACGGGGAGGGCCGAATGAGCAGTTCTTC
-,-,TRBJ2-4,TRBV5-4,CASSLPTGALAKNIQYF,TGTGCCAGCAGCTTACCCACGGGAGCTTTAGCCAAAAACATTCAGTACTTC
TRBD2,-,TRBJ2-5,TRBV11-2,CASSAGTSGGARETQYF,TGTGCCAGCAGCGCCGGGACTAGCGGGGGGGCCAGGGAGACCCAGTACTTC
-,-,TRBJ2-1,TRBV6-5,CASSLTGYEQFF,TGTGCCAGCAGTTTAACAGGGTATGAGCAGTTCTTC
TRBD2,-,TRBJ2-3,TRBV5-1,CASSWEGYTDTQYF,TGCGCCAGCTCATGGGAGGGCTACACAGATACGCAGTATTTT
-,-,TRBJ1-5,TRBV18,CASSIRGSNQPQHF,TGTGCCAGCTCAATCAGGGGTAGCAATCAGCCCCAGCATTTT
TRBD1,-,TRBJ1-4,TRBV4-2,CASSQERGPDEKLFF,TGTGCCAGCAGCCAAGAAAGGGGGCCGGATGAAAAACTGTTTTTT
TRBD2,-,TRBJ2-1,TRBV11-2,CASSLASGSSYNEQFF,TGTGCCAGCAGCTTAGCTAGCGGGAGTTCCTACAATGAGCAGTTCTTC
-,-,TRBJ1-3,TRBV7-9,CASSLRGVPGNTIYF,TGTGCCAGCAGCCTTAGGGGGGTCCCTGGAAACACCATATATTTT
TRBD1,-,TRBJ1-2,TRBV9,CASSASTGPGFYGYTF,TGTGCCAGCAGCGCCTCGACAGGGCCGGGGTTCTATGGCTACACCTTC
TRBD2,-,TRBJ2-1,TRBV30,CAWRRTSGIHEQFF,TGTGCCTGGAGGCGGACTAGCGGGATCCATGAGCAGTTCTTC
TRBD2,-,TRBJ2-7,TRBV28,CASSTPASGLYEQYF,TGTGCCAGCAGTACCCCCGCTAGCGGGCTTTACGAGCAGTACTTC
-,-,TRBJ1-2,TRBV4-3,CASSQGPGDGYTF,TGCGCCAGCAGCCAAGGGCCAGGGGATGGCTACACCTTC
-,once,TRBJ1-1,TRBV5-5,CASSLSRVGSEAFF,TGTGCCAGCAGCTTGTCCAGGGTCGGCTCTGAAGCTTTCTTT
TRBD1,-,TRBJ1-1,TRBV10-3,CAISDRGQANTEAFF,TGTGCCATCAGTGACAGGGGGCAAGCGAACACTGAAGCTTTCTTT
-,-,TRBJ2-3,TRBV3-1/TRBV3-2,CASSQDIRDTQYF,TGTGCCAGCAGCCAAGATATACGAGATACGCAGTATTTT
-,-,TRBJ1-2,TRBV7-2,CASSLGADSSYGYTF,TGTGCCAGCAGCTTAGGAGCCGACAGTAGCTATGGCTACACCTTC
-,once,TRBJ1-6,TRBV30,CAWTKRGASYNSPLHF,TGTGCCTGGACGAAACGGGGAGCCTCCTATAATTCACCCCTCCACTTT
-,-,TRBJ2-3,TRBV6-6,CASSSGDTTDTQYF,TGTGCCAGCAGTTCCGGGGACACCACAGATACGCAGTATTTT
-,-,TRBJ1-1,TRBV6-6,CASSYSDSNTEAFF,TGTGCCAGCAGTTACTCGGACAGTAACACTGAAGCTTTCTTT
-,once,TRBJ1-2,TRBV10-1,CASIFTGSGYTF,TGCGCCAGCATTTTCACAGGGTCCGGCTACACCTTC
TRBD1,few,TRBJ2-1,TRBV6-5,CASSSSGQGLDEQFF,TGTGCCAGCAGTTCATCGGGACAGGGTCTCGATGAGCAGTTCTTC
TRBD2,-,TRBJ2-1,TRBV12-5,CASGMGTSGAYNEQFF,TGTGCTAGTGGTATGGGGACTAGCGGTGCGTACAATGAGCAGTTCTTC
TRBD1,once,TRBJ2-7,TRBV29-1,CSARKDRGPEQYF,TGCAGCGCACGAAAGGACAGGGGGCCCGAGCAGTACTTC
-,once,TRBJ1-2,TRBV10-3,CATAGTTLYGYTF,TGTGCCACGGCAGGGACAACGCTATATGGCTACACCTTC
-,-,TRBJ1-3,TRBV27,CASSLQFNSGNTIYF,TGTGCCAGCAGTTTGCAGTTTAACTCTGGAAACACCATATATTTT
-,-,TRBJ2-1,TRBV4-2,CASSQALGATGDNEQFF,TGTGCCAGCAGCCAAGCCCTAGGCGCTACGGGGGACAATGAGCAGTTCTTC
TRBD1,-,TRBJ1-2,TRBV7-2,CASSPGQGRNGYTF,TGTGCCAGCAGCCCCGGACAGGGGAGGAATGGCTACACCTTC
TRBD1,-,TRBJ1-2,TRBV18,CASSPLGQGATDYGYTF,TGTGCCAGCTCACCACTGGGCCAGGGGGCTACCGACTATGGCTACACCTTC
TRBD1,-,TRBJ1-1,TRBV11-2,CASSRGQGRSAFF,TGTGCCAGCAGCCGTGGACAGGGGAGGTCTGCTTTCTTT
-,-,TRBJ2-6,TRBV19,CASSSPTPSSGANVLTF,TGTGCCAGTAGTTCCCCGACACCCAGCTCTGGGGCCAACGTCCTGACTTTC
-,-,TRBJ1-1,TRBV18,CASSLGQSTEAFF,TGTGCCAGCTCACTTGGGCAGTCAACTGAAGCTTTCTTT